This T cell receptor beta chain was sequenced in a study of blood T cell repertoires in COVID-19. Across the study: Researchers got acute and convalescent COVID-19 samples from the United States, Italy and Spain. Sample material is recorded as cDNA or gDNA derived from T cells, B-cell-depleted T cells, or PBMCs.

CDR3 length: 17 amino acids. The germline V gene encodes CDR1 SGHRS and CDR2 YFSETQ. The V gene end was trimmed by 0 bases and the J gene end by 0 bases; junction bases not matched to a gene: 8. Original processing notes: By means of reference gene primer amplification, nucleated cell counts were estimated. Sequencing used immunoSEQ multiplex PCR; TCRdb keeps in-frame clones, though not all of them. That table is the source of V, J and clone size, and D and trimming were worked out from the DNA. The data show 200,000 to 300,000 clones, around 81% seen once. Input material: peripheral blood. The chain joins TRBV5-1 to TRBJ1-1, with TRBD1 identical over 7 bases. This clonotype was sampled from a woman aged 55 to 70 with active or convalescent COVID-19. Written as DNA, the CDR3 is TGCGCCAGCAGCTTGGGACAGGGAGCGTTCATGAACACTGAAGCTTTCTTT. This encodes CASSLGQGAFMNTEAFF. The full variable domain, completed using reference TRBV5-1 and TRBJ1-1, is KAGVTQTPRYLIKTRGQQVTLSCSPISGHRSVSWYQQTPGQGLQFLFEYFSETQRNKGNFPGRFSGRQFSNSRSEMNVSTLELGDSALYLCASSLGQGAFMNTEAFFGQGTRLTVV.